This T cell receptor (beta chain) was sequenced during a study of cytomegalovirus exposure and HLA in healthy donors. This clone was counted a few times. Its antigen is as yet unknown. Findings and limits, study-wide: Some TCR beta chains (164 of them) were listed as cytomegalovirus-associated. Donors belonging to an Asian-associated ancestry cluster reportedly showed fewer N-insertions in productive TCRs than the approximately 640-donor mean, according to what a later analysis found.

This CDR3 is built from 15 residues. V was clipped by 2 bases and J by 4 bases, with 14 bases between them. Germline V gives CDR1 KGHSH, CDR2 LQKENI. The PCR contained 60 Vbeta and 13 Jbeta primers. Source study methods: Per a later analysis, the number of unique TCR beta chains was some 80 million, of which about 11 million were shared. The assay was immunoSEQ multiplex PCR, and TCRdb's table has in-frame clones only and misses some. That table is the source of V, J and clone size, and D and trimming were worked out from the DNA. The table lists over 100,000 clones, 60% to 85% of them singletons. The source material was PBMCs. J is TRBJ1-1 and V is TRBV18, with D possibly TRBD1 on 5 matching bases. The origin of this receptor is a female donor in good health and CMV-seropositive. CDR3 sequence (DNA): TGTGCCAGCTCACCAAGCAGGGCGCCGGGCACTGAAGCTTTCTTT. Its translation: CASSPSRAPGTEAFF.